One sample yielded the 32 T cell receptor beta chains listed below, sequenced in a study of T cell responses to AZD1222 COVID-19 vaccine. Sequenced by immunoSEQ multiplex PCR; TCRdb stores in-frame clones only, minus some. Of fewer than 100,000 clones in the sample, about 88% were seen once. The sequenced sample was peripheral blood, obtained on day 0 of AZD1222 vaccination. Receptors originate from an adult in good health.

This rearrangement joins TRBV10-3 to TRBJ1-1, with D possibly being TRBD1 (5 bases). Germline CDR1 reads ENHRY; CDR2 reads SYGVKD. The CDR3 is 13 residues long. V was trimmed by 8 bases and J by 3 bases, leaving 13 bases between them. CDR3 coding DNA: TGTGCCATCCGGAAAGGGGTGGACACTGAAGCTTTCTTT. It yields the protein CAIRKGVDTEAFF.

This clone was observed a handful of times. The V call is TRBV14, the J call TRBJ2-1, with D perhaps TRBD2 (5 bases). Germline values: CDR1 SGHDN, CDR2 FVKESK. The ends were cut back, 6 bases at V and 9 bases at J, with 18 bases in the middle. CDR3 length: 14 residues. The CDR3 coding sequence is TGTGCCAGCAGTATCGGAGGAATCTCCAGTGAGCAGTTCTTC. Translation: CASSIGGISSEQFF.

This chain uses TRBV21-1 with TRBJ1-2; TRBD1 was called by the table and not checked on the DNA. TRBV21-1 is marked as a pseudogene. The CDR3 loop spans 15 amino acids. CDR3 sequence: CASSIPGQRRTGYTF. Written as DNA, the CDR3 is TGTGCCAGCAGCATCCCGGGACAACGGAGGACCGGCTACACCTTC.

The V gene is TRBV7-3, the J gene TRBJ1-1; TRBD1 matches at 8 bases. The V and J ends lost 3 bases and 6 bases, in that order; junction bases with no gene match: 3. The CDR3 is 13 residues long. Germline assignment: CDR1 SGHTA and CDR2 FQGTGA. In DNA form, the CDR3 reads TGTGCCAGCAGCTTGGACAGGGTCGCTGAAGCTTTCTTT. This gives the protein CASSLDRVAEAFF.

V and J are TRBV24-1 and TRBJ2-1; 7 positions match TRBD2. J lost 10 bases, V lost 3 bases, and 5 bases had no gene match. The CDR3 sequence is 13 residues long. Germline values: CDR1 KGHDR, CDR2 SFDVKD. The CDR3 is CATSDPLLAEQFF. CDR3 bases: TGTGCCACCAGTGATCCCTTACTAGCGGAGCAGTTCTTC.

This chain connects TRBV19 to TRBJ1-3; maybe TRBD1 (6 bases). There are 13 residues in the CDR3. Trimming cost V 6 bases and J 2 bases, with 8 bases left between them. Looked up from germline, CDR1 is LNHDA and CDR2 is SQIVND (reference sequence). The chain's CDR3 is CASRTGPGNTIYF. For the CDR3, the DNA is TGTGCCAGTAGAACAGGGCCTGGAAACACCATATATTTT.

The CDR3 nucleotides read TGTGCCAGCAGCCGGGACAGGGGGAATGGCTACACCTTC. Translation gives CASSRDRGNGYTF. This chain uses TRBV12-3 or TRBV12-4 with TRBJ1-2; the match to TRBD1 covers 11 bases. J lost 6 bases, V lost 6 bases, and 3 bases had no gene match. This CDR3 is built from 13 residues.

The V gene is TRBV5-6, the J gene TRBJ1-4; 9 nucleotides match TRBD1. J lost 7 bases, V lost 4 bases, and 11 bases had no gene match. The germline V gene encodes CDR1 SGHDT and CDR2 YYEEEE. This CDR3 spans 16 amino acids. CDR3 nucleotide sequence: TGTGCCAGCAGCACCCCATACGGGACAGGGAGTGAAAAACTGTTTTTT. It is translated as CASSTPYGTGSEKLFF.

The rearrangement uses TRBV7-9 and TRBJ2-5; D unresolved. Germline assignment: CDR1 SEHNR and CDR2 FQNEAQ (reference sequence). V shed 2 bases and J shed 5 bases, with 15 bases lying between them. This CDR3 comprises 15 residues. This CDR3 reads CASSLFPEEGETQYF. The DNA for the CDR3 is TGTGCCAGCAGCTTATTCCCCGAAGAAGGGGAGACCCAGTACTTC.

The rearrangement uses TRBV15 and TRBJ1-5; 12 bases map to TRBD1. This CDR3 spans 16 amino acids. Germline trimming cut 1 base from V and 3 bases from J; bases unmatched to any gene: 1. Germline assignment: CDR1 LNHNV and CDR2 YYDKDF (reference sequence). In nucleotides, the CDR3 is TGTGCCACCAGCAGAGGGGACAGGGGGCTCAATCAGCCCCAGCATTTT. As protein: CATSRGDRGLNQPQHF.

The genes are TRBV5-1 and TRBJ2-1; no reliable D call. Germline loops: CDR1 SGHRS, CDR2 YFSETQ. The CDR3 length is 17 residues. With 0 bases removed from V and 1 base from J, the gap between germline ends came to 14 bases. CDR3 bases: TGCGCCAGCAGCTTGGGATACCCGCAAAAATCCTACAATGAGCAGTTCTTC. This sequence encodes CASSLGYPQKSYNEQFF.

The J gene is TRBJ2-2, the V gene TRBV7-2; 12 nucleotides align to TRBD2. Losses at the gene ends were 5 bases for V and 7 bases for J; bases not matched to a gene: 8. This CDR3 comprises 16 residues. Germline loops: CDR1 SGHTA, CDR2 FQGNSA. The CDR3 region is CASSTSSGGAFGELFF. CDR3 in DNA: TGTGCCAGCAGCACCTCTAGCGGGGGGGCCTTCGGGGAGCTGTTTTTT.

This chain connects TRBV28 to TRBJ1-5; weak D call: TRBD1 (6 bases). Trimming stripped 11 bases from V and 4 bases from J, with 15 bases between. The germline gives CDR1 MDHEN, CDR2 SYDVKM. CDR3 size: 13 residues. The CDR3 nucleotides read TGTGCCGTAAAAAGGGGGGCAAATCAGCCCCAGCATTTT. It codes for CAVKRGANQPQHF.

The chain is built from TRBV7-3 and TRBJ2-2, with D perhaps matching TRBD2 (6 bases). V shed 6 bases and J shed 3 bases, with 14 bases lying between them. Germline V gene lookup returns CDR1 SGHTA and CDR2 FQGTGA. This CDR3 is 15 amino acids long. As DNA, the CDR3 is TGTGCCAGCAGTCTACTAGGAGGGGACACCGGGGAGCTGTTTTTT. Protein: CASSLLGGDTGELFF.

J is TRBJ2-7 and V is TRBV6-5; TRBD1 agrees at 10 bases. V gave up 6 bases and J gave up 2 bases; unmatched junction bases: 4. Germline V CDR1 and CDR2: MNHEY, SVGAGI. This CDR3 contains 14 residues. CDR3 protein: CASRTGTGAYEQYF. The CDR3 DNA reads TGTGCCAGCAGGACCGGGACAGGGGCCTACGAGCAGTACTTC.

The rearrangement links TRBV2 to TRBJ1-1; 7 nucleotides align to TRBD1. The CDR3 extends over 14 amino acids. Germline CDR1 and CDR2: SNHLY and FYNNEI. Trimming cost V 4 bases and J 3 bases; bases outside gene matches: 5. Written as DNA, the CDR3 is TGTGCCAGCAGTGCGGCAGGGGGGCACACTGAAGCTTTCTTT. Protein: CASSAAGGHTEAFF.

The chain carries TRBV6-5 and TRBJ2-3; the D gene is possibly TRBD2 (6 bases). The V gene's germline CDR1 is MNHEY and CDR2 SVGAGI. The CDR3 is made up of 14 amino acids. Trimming left V 0 bases short and J 6 bases short, with 10 bases between. The CDR3 DNA reads as TGTGCCAGCAGTTACTCGAATCGGGAGGATACGCAGTATTTT. Translating it yields CASSYSNREDTQYF.

For the CDR3, the DNA is TGTGCCCCTCCTGGTCAGCCCCAGCATTTT. Amino acid sequence: CAPPGQPQHF. The chain recombines TRBV24-1 with TRBJ1-5; D unresolved. Deletions cut 12 bases from V and 6 bases from J, with 8 bases between. CDR3 size: 10 residues. The germline CDR1 and CDR2 sequences are KGHDR and SFDVKD.

The chain employs TRBV6-2 or TRBV6-3 and TRBJ1-1; D is undetermined. Germline V gives CDR1 MNHEY, CDR2 SVGEGT. V lost 6 bases and J lost 5, with 19 bases in between. The CDR3 is 15 residues long. The CDR3 region has the DNA TGTGCCAGCAGCCTTGGAGAGCTCGGCGGGACTGAAGCTTTCTTT. This codes for CASSLGELGGTEAFF.

The chain is built from TRBV3-1 (or the pseudogene TRBV3-2) and TRBJ1-3; D is unclear. Looked up from germline, CDR1 is LGHDT and CDR2 is YNNKEL (reference sequence). Trimming took 4 bases from V and 4 from J, leaving 5 bases between them. There are 12 residues in the CDR3. CDR3 DNA: TGTGCCAGCAGCCTATCCGGAAACACCATATATTTT. It encodes CASSLSGNTIYF.

This clone was detected once. This chain links TRBV7-3 with TRBJ1-1, with 12 positions matching TRBD1. V dropped 0 bases and J dropped 5; count of bases not matched to a gene: 7. The germline CDR1 and CDR2 sequences are SGHTA and FQGTGA. There are 17 residues in the CDR3. The chain's CDR3 is CASSLTGTGGEITEAFF. CDR3 sequence (DNA): TGTGCCAGCAGCTTAACGGGGACAGGGGGCGAGATTACTGAAGCTTTCTTT.

The rearrangement links TRBV5-4 to TRBJ1-2; D is undetermined. This CDR3 has 15 residues. Trimming removed 0 bases at V and 8 bases at J, with 17 bases between. CDR1 and CDR2 from the germline V gene are SGHNT and YYREEE (reference sequence). As DNA, the CDR3 is TGTGCCAGCAGCTTGGCAGGCAGGCCGACCGGGGGCTACACCTTC. Amino acids: CASSLAGRPTGGYTF. The full variable domain, with the rest looked up from reference TRBV5-4 and TRBJ1-2, is ETGVTQSPTHLIKTRGQQVTLRCSSQSGHNTVSWYQQALGQGPQFIFQYYREEENGRGNFPPRFSGLQFPNYSSELNVNALELDDSALYLCASSLAGRPTGGYTFGSGTRLTVV.

The chain couples TRBV9 to TRBJ2-5; D may be TRBD2 (7 bases). Germline V lookup: CDR1 SGDLS, CDR2 YYNGEE. This CDR3 has 15 amino acids. With 4 bases removed from V and 5 bases from J, the gap between germline ends came to 18 bases. The CDR3 loop is CASSPLGGRGETQYF. The CDR3 DNA is TGTGCCAGCAGCCCCCTGGGGGGGCGCGGGGAGACCCAGTACTTC.

The rearrangement links TRBV27 to TRBJ1-2; 7 nucleotides agree with TRBD1. Germline CDR1 reads MNHEY; CDR2 reads SMNVEV (reference sequence). J lost 3 bases, V lost 3 bases, and 1 base had no gene match. This CDR3 region has 13 residues. DNA for the CDR3: TGTGCCAGCAGTTTTCAGGGGGACTATGGCTACACCTTC. Its translation is CASSFQGDYGYTF.

This clone appeared once. The rearrangement joins TRBV28 to TRBJ1-6, with D tentatively TRBD1 (5 bases). Per germline, CDR1 MDHEN and CDR2 SYDVKM. The V and J ends lost 5 bases and 10 bases respectively, with 21 bases between them. The CDR3 length is 16 residues. The CDR3 sequence: CASSTPSGGKGSPLHF. CDR3 nucleotide sequence: TGTGCCAGCAGTACCCCGTCCGGGGGGAAAGGATCACCCCTCCACTTT.

The V gene is TRBV18, the J gene TRBJ1-1; D is possibly TRBD1 (6 bases). With 4 bases removed from V and 3 bases from J, the gap between germline ends came to 18 bases. The germline CDR1 and CDR2 sequences are KGHSH and LQKENI. CDR3 length: 16 amino acids. The CDR3 loop reads CASSLQGGTGDTEAFF. The CDR3 DNA follows: TGTGCCAGCTCACTCCAAGGGGGAACGGGGGACACTGAAGCTTTCTTT.

V and J are TRBV3-1 (or the pseudogene TRBV3-2) and TRBJ1-2, with D unresolved. Trimming took 4 bases from V and 5 from J, leaving 11 bases between them. The CDR3 contains 13 residues. The V gene's germline CDR1 is LGHDT and CDR2 YNNKEL (reference sequence). This CDR3 is CASSPTEAYGYTF. Written as DNA, the CDR3 is TGTGCCAGCAGCCCCACAGAGGCTTATGGCTACACCTTC.

Of note for this clone: Distinct nucleotide sequences in the sample also encode this CDR3. The J gene is TRBJ2-3, the V gene TRBV5-4; 11 nucleotides match TRBD2. Losses at the gene ends were 1 base for V and 0 bases for J; bases not matched to a gene: 1. Germline loops: CDR1 SGHNT, CDR2 YYREEE (reference sequence). This CDR3 contains 16 residues. CDR3 in DNA: TGTGCCAGCAGCTTGAGACTAGCGGGGAGCACAGATACGCAGTATTTT. This encodes CASSLRLAGSTDTQYF.

This clone was counted once. The chain is built from TRBV2 and TRBJ1-4; TRBD1 is a possible D gene (5 bases). The CDR3 is 16 residues long. Trimming left V 6 bases short and J 5 bases short, with 19 bases between. CDR1 is SNHLY and CDR2 is FYNNEI in the germline V gene. The CDR3 sequence: CASSGGAGLRNEKLFF. In nucleotides, the CDR3 is TGTGCCAGCAGCGGGGGTGCTGGGTTGAGGAATGAAAAACTGTTTTTT.

The chain carries TRBV27 and TRBJ1-2; D gene ambiguous. Germline V lookup: CDR1 MNHEY, CDR2 SMNVEV (reference sequence). The CDR3 loop spans 11 amino acids. V shed 11 bases and J shed 2 bases, with 9 bases lying between them. The chain's CDR3 is CAAGGNYGYTF. CDR3 coding DNA: TGTGCCGCGGGAGGAAACTATGGCTACACCTTC.

The chain combines TRBV9 with TRBJ1-3; D is undetermined. CDR3 length: 14 residues. CDR1 SGDLS and CDR2 YYNGEE come from the germline V gene. The germline V and J ends were trimmed by 1 base and 0 bases, with 5 bases remaining between them. The CDR3 sequence: CASSVTDSGNTIYF. In DNA form, the CDR3 reads TGTGCCAGCAGCGTAACAGACTCTGGAAACACCATATATTTT.

The chain employs TRBV7-3 and TRBJ2-2; D is uncertain. The CDR3 is 16 residues long. From germline, CDR1 is SGHTA and CDR2 FQGTGA. The V end lost 4 bases, the J end lost 7 bases, and 19 bases lay between the germline ends. Written as DNA, the CDR3 is TGTGCCAGCAGCTCGAGACATCCGAAGGCATACGGGGAGCTGTTTTTT. This translates into CASSSRHPKAYGELFF.